This TCR beta chain emerged from a study of blood T cell repertoires in COVID-19. For the study at large: PBMCs, B-cell-depleted T cells, or T cells were the source of the cDNA or gDNA that made up the material.

Trimming cost V 0 bases and J 7 bases; bases outside gene matches: 3. Germline V lookup: CDR1 SGHRS, CDR2 YFSETQ. The CDR3 spans 14 residues. Sequencing was performed with immunoSEQ multiplex PCR; in TCRdb, only in-frame clones are kept and a portion is missing. This sample has 65,000 to 90,000 clones, with 75% to 85% found just once. The origin of this receptor is a woman older than 75 with acute or convalescent COVID-19. Specimen: peripheral blood. V usage is TRBV5-1 and J usage is TRBJ2-4, with TRBD2 matching over 8 bases. DNA for the CDR3: TGCGCCAGCAGCTTGGACGGGAGGGGTAACATTCAGTACTTC. Amino acid sequence: CASSLDGRGNIQYF.